What follows describes a single TCR beta chain. What it binds is not known. A junction end diverges from the germline sequence, so it may reflect a read error. The sample originates from a study of post-analysis software for immune sequencing data. For the study at large: Relapsing-remitting, secondary progressive and progressive-relapsing courses of multiple sclerosis were included. General study results and limits: Multiple sclerosis was associated with a significant reduction in normalized Chao1 diversity relative to controls. Included in a set of a handful of TRBV segments more frequent in patients than controls were TRBV5-6, TRBV5-1 and TRBV20-1. Under F measure analysis, samples from one preparation batch co-clustered strongly.

Unique molecular identifiers were built into the TCR beta cDNA libraries. T cells numbering roughly 0.85 to 11 million gave rise to roughly 550,000 cDNA molecules. From the PCR reads, TCRdb called clonotypes with MiXCR, one entry per CDR3 protein. Of a few hundred thousand distinct CDR3 sequences listed, 30% to 45% were seen once; the top ten hold 10% to 15%. CDR3 size: 14 residues. Germline assignment: CDR1 SGHTA and CDR2 FQGNSA. The V and J genes are TRBV7-2 and TRBJ2-7; the D gene is possibly TRBD1 (5 bases). The specimen sequenced was blood. The TCR originated in a girl under 18 with multiple sclerosis. As DNA, the CDR3 is TGTGCCAGCAGCTTAGCCACAGGTTCCTACGGGCAGTACTTC. Translated, it gives CASSLATGSYGQYF.